The 9 T cell receptor beta chains given below trace back to one sample, sequenced in a study of CD4 T cells in relation to SARS-CoV-2 and coronaviruses (dated by TCRdb to the early 2020s). The library came from the immunoSEQ multiplex PCR assay. Imported from immuneACCESS, the table was reduced by TCRdb to in-frame sequences with V and J called. These copies leave out some clones; in studies compared against another copy, an unresolved V gene accounts for under half, and the cause of the remainder is not known. In all, the sample holds some 21,000 clones, and around 80% of those were seen once. About 12% of the sample goes to the ten largest clones. Their cognate antigens are unknown. CD4+ T cells from unexposed donors were collected before the COVID-19 pandemic (2011-2018). After 10 to 11 days of culture, CD4+ T cells were isolated with the EasySep CD4+ T cell isolation kit. Sequencing was done on a sample of CD4+ T cells from PBMCs, cultured in vitro. The receptor set was obtained from a human donor in good health.

The gene calls are TRBV18 and TRBJ1-1, with no clear D. CDR1 KGHSH and CDR2 LQKENI come from the germline V gene. With 3 bases removed from V and 3 bases from J, the gap between germline ends came to 8 bases. CDR3 size: 13 residues. The CDR3 spells CASSPSGDTEAFF. The DNA of the CDR3 is TGTGCCAGCTCACCCTCAGGCGACACTGAAGCTTTCTTT. Variable domain in full (rest from reference TRBV18 and TRBJ1-1): NAGVMQNPRHLVRRRGQEARLRCSPMKGHSHVYWYRQLPEEGLKFMVYLQKENIIDESGMPKERFSAEFPKEGPSILRIQQVVRGDSAAYFCASSPSGDTEAFFGQGTRLTVV.

The chain carries TRBV6-5 and TRBJ2-2; 8 nucleotides align to TRBD1. Germline V CDR1 and CDR2: MNHEY, SVGAGI. The trim removed 5 bases at V and 6 bases at J, leaving 2 bases unmatched. The CDR3 contains 13 residues. The CDR3 DNA reads as TGTGCCAGCAGTACAGGGGGGTCCGGGGAGCTGTTTTTT. Protein: CASSTGGSGELFF.

CDR3 DNA: TGTGCCAGCAGCTCATCTAGCGGGAGGACGACAGATACGCAGTATTTT. Amino acids: CASSSSSGRTTDTQYF. The V and J genes are TRBV13 and TRBJ2-3, with 11 bases aligning to TRBD2. Germline CDR1 is PRHDT and CDR2 is FYEKMQ (reference sequence). V gave up 4 bases and J gave up 3 bases; unmatched junction bases: 6. The CDR3 spans 16 residues.

V gene TRBV20-1 combines with J gene TRBJ2-1; D might be TRBD2 (5 bases). Germline CDR1 is DFQATT and CDR2 is SNEGSKA (reference sequence). This CDR3 has 11 residues. This CDR3 reads CGSGVGNEQFF. CDR3 sequence (DNA): TGCGGATCCGGGGTAGGAAATGAGCAGTTCTTC.

This chain joins TRBV29-1 and TRBJ1-2, with D maybe TRBD1 (5 bases). From germline, CDR1 is SQVTM and CDR2 ANQGSEA. V was trimmed by 7 bases and J by 5 bases, leaving 14 bases between them. CDR3 length: 12 amino acids. CDR3 sequence: CSAGTGDYGYTF. The DNA of the CDR3 is TGCAGCGCTGGCACGGGGGATTATGGCTACACCTTC.

This clone was observed a few times. CDR3 residues: CASSSPTGGRGYTF. DNA of the CDR3: TGTGCCAGCAGCTCCCCGACAGGGGGCAGGGGCTACACCTTC. This sequence joins TRBV11-2 and TRBJ1-2, with 10 bases fitting TRBD1. Germline assignment: CDR1 SGHAT and CDR2 FQNNGV. CDR3 length: 14 amino acids. V shed 4 bases and J 8 bases; nucleotides not matched to a gene: 7.

The V and J genes are TRBV12-3 or TRBV12-4 and TRBJ1-6; the D gene is possibly TRBD1 (5 bases). This CDR3 region has 12 residues. V dropped 6 bases and J dropped 9 bases, with 9 bases sitting between them. CDR3 region: CASSRGGSPLHF. CDR3 DNA: TGTGCCAGCAGCCGCGGGGGTTCACCCCTCCACTTT.

This clone came up a few times. The chain recombines TRBV5-4 with TRBJ1-1, with TRBD1 identical over 7 bases. Germline lookup yields CDR1 SGHNT and CDR2 YYREEE (reference sequence). The CDR3 runs to 13 residues. Trimming took 0 bases from V and 10 from J; bases not matched to a gene: 6. DNA for the CDR3: TGTGCCAGCAGCTTGGACAGGGGAGGTGGAGCTTTCTTT. Translating it yields CASSLDRGGGAFF.

The V and J genes are TRBV5-1 and TRBJ2-5; D might be TRBD1 (6 bases). This CDR3 is built from 13 residues. Germline assignment: CDR1 SGHRS and CDR2 YFSETQ. The germline V and J ends were trimmed by 6 bases and 4 bases, with 13 bases remaining between them. The CDR3 here is CASTTGRGETQYF. The CDR3 DNA sequence: TGCGCCAGCACCACAGGGCGTGGAGAGACCCAGTACTTC.